A single sample gave rise to the 28 T cell receptor beta chains below, sequenced in a study of ipilimumab plus nivolumab after autologous stem cell transplantation. TCRdb's table, derived via immunoSEQ multiplex PCR, lists solely in-frame clones and lacks some. The sample consists of around 17,000 clones, approximately 71% of them appearing once. The sample was PBMCs, taken in a trial of ipilimumab plus nivolumab as post-transplant consolidation. These receptors all come from a male donor with diffuse large B-cell lymphoma.

The gene calls are TRBV9 and TRBJ2-3; 13 bases fit TRBD2. The V segment lost 7 bases and the J segment 4 bases; nucleotides outside the gene matches: 6. Germline V lookup: CDR1 SGDLS, CDR2 YYNGEE. CDR3 size: 15 residues. CDR3 nucleotides: TGTGCCAGCTCTACCGGGACTAGCGGGGCAGATACGCAGTATTTT. Encoded protein: CASSTGTSGADTQYF. Full variable domain (remainder filled in from reference TRBV9 and TRBJ2-3): DSGVTQTPKHLITATGQRVTLRCSPRSGDLSVYWYQQSLDQGLQFLIQYYNGEERAKGNILERFSAQQFPDLHSELNLSSLELGDSALYFCASSTGTSGADTQYFGPGTRLTVL.

In this sample, this clone turned up once. J is TRBJ2-1 and V is TRBV4-1; 9 bases map to TRBD2. There are 17 residues in the CDR3. The trim removed 3 bases at V and 4 bases at J, leaving 10 bases unmatched. CDR1 and CDR2 (germline): MGHRA, YSYEKL. The CDR3 region is CASSQAKRGAEYNEQFF. The DNA of the CDR3 is TGCGCCAGCAGCCAGGCAAAGCGGGGGGCTGAATACAATGAGCAGTTCTTC.

This clone was found a few times. The chain carries TRBV30 and TRBJ2-7, with 7 bases that match TRBD1. This CDR3 is built from 14 residues. The junction had 8 bases not matched to a gene; V was cut back by 0 bases and J by 6 bases. Germline CDR1 and CDR2: GTSNPN and SVGIG (reference sequence). In DNA, the CDR3 is TGTGCCTGGAGTGTACGACAGGGCTCGGGCGAGCAGTACTTC. Amino acid sequence: CAWSVRQGSGEQYF. Full variable domain (rest looked up from reference TRBV30 and TRBJ2-7): SQTIHQWPATLVQPVGSPLSLECTVEGTSNPNLYWYRQAAGRGLQLLFYSVGIGQISSEVPQNLSASRPQDRQFILSSKKLLLSDSGFYLCAWSVRQGSGEQYFGPGTRLTVT.

V gene TRBV29-1 combines with J gene TRBJ2-3; 7 bases map to TRBD1. This CDR3 region has 13 residues. After removal of 7 bases from V and 5 bases from J, the junction contained 9 bases not matched to a gene. Germline assignment: CDR1 SQVTM and CDR2 ANQGSEA. The DNA of the CDR3 is TGCAGCGCTGACAGGGCGAGTGGAGATACGCAGTATTTT. Protein sequence: CSADRASGDTQYF.

V usage is TRBV9 and J usage is TRBJ1-3; TRBD1 agrees at 9 bases. CDR3 length: 14 amino acids. V shed 4 bases, J shed 9 bases, and the junction held 8 bases outside the gene matches. Germline CDR1 and CDR2: SGDLS and YYNGEE. For the CDR3, the DNA is TGTGCCAGCAGCCAGGACAGGGGCAAGGGCACCATATATTTT. It codes for CASSQDRGKGTIYF.

This clone was observed a handful of times. The chain is built from TRBV11-3 and TRBJ1-4; D is perhaps TRBD1 (5 bases). Trimming left V 4 bases short and J 0 bases short, with 9 bases between. This CDR3 is built from 15 residues. The germline V gene encodes CDR1 SGHNT and CDR2 YENEEA. CDR3 bases: TGTGCCAGCAGCTCCGCAGGGTCAACTAATGAAAAACTGTTTTTT. It encodes CASSSAGSTNEKLFF.

This chain connects TRBV29-1 to TRBJ1-1, with 8 bases identical to TRBD1. The germline V gene has CDR1 SQVTM and CDR2 ANQGSEA. With V trimmed by 6 bases and J by 5 bases, 11 bases remained unmatched. The CDR3 contains 14 residues. This CDR3 is CSVPAGQAKTEAFF. In DNA form, the CDR3 reads TGCAGCGTCCCGGCGGGACAGGCGAAAACTGAAGCTTTCTTT.

This clone has a handful of counts. The V and J genes are TRBV30 and TRBJ2-7; weak D call: TRBD1 (6 bases). V lost 5 bases and J 6 bases, leaving 14 bases between the germline ends. The CDR3 is 12 residues long. Germline V gene sequence: CDR1 GTSNPN, CDR2 SVGIG (reference sequence). The CDR3 sequence is CAWGGPTPEQYF. As DNA, the CDR3 is TGTGCCTGGGGGGGCCCGACCCCCGAGCAGTACTTC.

V usage is TRBV5-4 and J usage is TRBJ2-7; 11 bases agree with TRBD2. CDR1 and CDR2 from the germline V gene are SGHNT and YYREEE (reference sequence). The CDR3 contains 16 residues. J gave up 2 bases and V 4 bases, and 8 bases lay outside the gene matches. The CDR3 spells CASSRTTSGTPYEQYF. The DNA of the CDR3 is TGTGCCAGCAGCCGTACGACTAGCGGGACCCCCTACGAGCAGTACTTC. The full variable domain, with the rest looked up from reference TRBV5-4 and TRBJ2-7, is ETGVTQSPTHLIKTRGQQVTLRCSSQSGHNTVSWYQQALGQGPQFIFQYYREEENGRGNFPPRFSGLQFPNYSSELNVNALELDDSALYLCASSRTTSGTPYEQYFGPGTRLTVT.

V usage is TRBV5-4 and J usage is TRBJ2-5; 8 positions match TRBD2. Germline values: CDR1 SGHNT, CDR2 YYREEE (reference sequence). This CDR3 is built from 15 residues. V was pared by 0 bases and J by 5 bases, with 6 bases of the junction left unmatched. CDR3 in DNA: TGTGCCAGCAGCTTGGCCGGGAGGGGGGCGGAGACCCAGTACTTC. Translation gives CASSLAGRGAETQYF.

A single count supports this clone. The chain couples TRBV2 to TRBJ1-6; D might be TRBD1 (5 bases). Germline V lookup: CDR1 SNHLY, CDR2 FYNNEI. CDR3 length: 13 residues. With 6 bases removed from V and 7 bases from J, the gap between germline ends came to 10 bases. The CDR3 here is CASRGQGNSPLHF. CDR3 in DNA: TGTGCCAGCAGAGGCCAGGGAAATTCACCCCTCCACTTT.

This chain uses TRBV5-1 with TRBJ2-5, with D hard to call. The germline V and J ends were trimmed by 3 bases and 2 bases, with 8 bases remaining between them. The CDR3 runs to 13 residues. CDR1 is SGHRS and CDR2 is YFSETQ in the germline V gene. CDR3 in amino acids: CASSSAAQETQYF. The CDR3 bases are TGCGCCAGCAGCTCGGCGGCTCAAGAGACCCAGTACTTC.

CDR3 DNA sequence: TGTGCCAGCAGCCTAAACGGGGGGGCTCAAGAGACCCAGTACTTC. Translated: CASSLNGGAQETQYF. The V gene is TRBV7-3, the J gene TRBJ2-5, with 8 nucleotides matching TRBD2. V dropped 5 bases and J dropped 2; count of bases not matched to a gene: 7. The CDR3 has 15 residues. Germline V gene lookup returns CDR1 SGHTA and CDR2 FQGTGA.

The CDR3 nucleotides read TGTGCCAGCAGCTACGGGACTACCGAGACCCAGTACTTC. Translation: CASSYGTTETQYF. The genes are TRBV7-9 and TRBJ2-5; 7 positions agree with TRBD2. V shed 4 bases and J 5 bases; nucleotides not matched to a gene: 4. Germline CDR1 is SEHNR and CDR2 is FQNEAQ (reference sequence). The CDR3 contains 13 residues.

The rearrangement joins TRBV4-2 to TRBJ2-3; 11 nucleotides align to TRBD2. Per the germline V gene, CDR1 is LGHNA and CDR2 is YNFKEQ. V shed 4 bases and J 11 bases; nucleotides not matched to a gene: 17. CDR3 length: 17 amino acids. For the CDR3, the DNA is TGTGCCAGCAGCCGTGACACGACTAGCGGGACGGGGAAGGGGCAGTATTTT. Translation gives CASSRDTTSGTGKGQYF.

The rearrangement uses TRBV11-2 and TRBJ2-7; 9 bases map to TRBD2. This CDR3 region has 15 residues. The germline V gene encodes CDR1 SGHAT and CDR2 FQNNGV. J gave up 2 bases and V 3 bases, and 5 bases lay outside the gene matches. The DNA of the CDR3 is TGTGCCAGCAGCTTCGGAGCGGGAGGAACCTACGAGCAGTACTTC. As protein: CASSFGAGGTYEQYF.

This chain uses TRBV6-8 with TRBJ2-1; TRBD2 matches 11 bases. J was trimmed by 6 bases and V by 6 bases; bases with no gene match: 4. Germline CDR1 MNHGY, CDR2 SAAAGT. This CDR3 is built from 14 residues. The CDR3 sequence is CASRPSGGSNEQFF. The CDR3 DNA reads as TGTGCCAGCAGACCTAGCGGGGGGTCCAATGAGCAGTTCTTC.

A few counts support this clone. This rearrangement joins TRBV30 to TRBJ1-4, with TRBD1 matching 7 bases. Per germline, CDR1 GTSNPN and CDR2 SVGIG (reference sequence). Losses at the gene ends were 3 bases for V and 8 bases for J; bases not matched to a gene: 9. This CDR3 has 14 residues. The CDR3 DNA reads TGTGCCTGGAGCACAGCCGGGACAGACGAAAAACTGTTTTTT. It is translated as CAWSTAGTDEKLFF.

The chain is built from TRBV7-9 and TRBJ1-2; a weak D match, TRBD1 (5 bases). This CDR3 region has 15 residues. V was cut by 8 bases and J by 4 bases, with 20 bases left in between. CDR1 is SEHNR, CDR2 FQNEAQ, per germline (reference sequence). In DNA form, the CDR3 reads TGTGCCAGCGGCTATGCGGGGGACCCGCTCTATGGCTACACCTTC. Its protein is CASGYAGDPLYGYTF.

The chain employs TRBV28 and TRBJ2-5; 14 nucleotides agree with TRBD2. Germline lookup yields CDR1 MDHEN and CDR2 SYDVKM. The CDR3 is 18 residues long. V lost 4 bases, J lost 5 bases, and 12 bases stayed unmatched. The CDR3 DNA is TGTGCCAGCAGTTCGGTTTCGGGACTAGCGGGAGTCGGCGAGACCCAGTACTTC. Translating gives CASSSVSGLAGVGETQYF.

This clone has just a few counts. V usage is TRBV19 and J usage is TRBJ1-4; 9 bases match TRBD1. From germline, CDR1 is LNHDA and CDR2 SQIVND (reference sequence). With V trimmed by 5 bases and J by 4 bases, 5 bases remained unmatched. The CDR3 sequence is 15 residues long. The CDR3 here is CASSADRGVNEKLFF. CDR3 in DNA: TGTGCCAGTAGTGCTGACAGGGGGGTTAATGAAAAACTGTTTTTT.

CDR3 sequence (DNA): TGTGCCAGCAGCTTCCATGAGGTTCAGCCCCAGCATTTT. Residues: CASSFHEVQPQHF. J is TRBJ1-5 and V is TRBV7-8; D unresolved. The V and J ends lost 3 bases and 6 bases respectively, with 9 bases between them. Germline lookup yields CDR1 SGHVS and CDR2 FQNEAQ. This CDR3 region has 13 residues.

This clone came up a few times. The chain employs TRBV7-9 and TRBJ2-2; D is perhaps TRBD1 (8 bases). The germline V and J ends were trimmed by 3 bases and 6 bases, with 17 bases remaining between them. There are 16 residues in the CDR3. Germline values: CDR1 SEHNR, CDR2 FQNEAQ (reference sequence). This chain's CDR3 is CASSLDREGQSGELFF. CDR3 coding DNA: TGTGCCAGCAGCTTGGACAGGGAGGGCCAGTCCGGGGAGCTGTTTTTT. Complete variable domain (other parts from reference TRBV7-9 and TRBJ2-2): DTGVSQNPRHKITKRGQNVTFRCDPISEHNRLYWYRQTLGQGPEFLTYFQNEAQLEKSRLLSDRFSAERPKGSFSTLEIQRTEQGDSAMYLCASSLDREGQSGELFFGEGSRLTVL.

V is TRBV11-3 and J is TRBJ2-1; 8 bases are shared with TRBD2. The CDR3 length is 16 residues. V gave up 1 base and J gave up 9 bases; unmatched junction bases: 11. Looked up from germline, CDR1 is SGHNT and CDR2 is YENEEA. The CDR3 spells CASSLGSSGSRTEQFF. The CDR3 DNA is TGTGCCAGCAGCTTAGGTTCAAGCGGGAGTCGGACTGAGCAGTTCTTC.

The chain carries TRBV5-1 and TRBJ2-2; TRBD2 is a possible D gene (5 bases). Between the trimmed V and J ends, which lost 5 bases and 7 bases, there was a span of 15 bases. Germline CDR1 SGHRS, CDR2 YFSETQ. This CDR3 contains 14 residues. CDR3 sequence reads: CASRSAGINGELFF. The CDR3 DNA reads as TGCGCCAGCAGATCGGCCGGGATAAACGGGGAGCTGTTTTTT. Supplemented by reference TRBV5-1 and TRBJ2-2, the full variable domain reads KAGVTQTPRYLIKTRGQQVTLSCSPISGHRSVSWYQQTPGQGLQFLFEYFSETQRNKGNFPGRFSGRQFSNSRSEMNVSTLELGDSALYLCASRSAGINGELFFGEGSRLTVL.

The chain carries TRBV5-4 and TRBJ2-5; D gene unclear. The CDR3 is 11 amino acids. Germline CDR1 reads SGHNT; CDR2 reads YYREEE (reference sequence). The V and J ends lost 3 bases and 4 bases respectively, with 4 bases between them. The DNA of the CDR3 is TGTGCCAGCAGCTCGGGAGAGACCCAGTACTTC. This sequence encodes CASSSGETQYF. Together with reference TRBV5-4 and TRBJ2-5, the CDR3 gives the full variable domain: ETGVTQSPTHLIKTRGQQVTLRCSSQSGHNTVSWYQQALGQGPQFIFQYYREEENGRGNFPPRFSGLQFPNYSSELNVNALELDDSALYLCASSSGETQYFGPGTRLLVL.

In its sample, this clone is medium-sized (0.01 to 0.1%). The CDR3 protein is CASSPPGTLGNEQFF. CDR3 DNA sequence: TGTGCCAGCAGCCCCCCGGGGACGCTGGGAAATGAGCAGTTCTTC. The V call is TRBV7-9, the J call TRBJ2-1; either TRBD1 or TRBD2 may fit D (5 bases each). The germline V and J ends were trimmed by 5 bases and 7 bases, with 18 bases remaining between them. The germline gives CDR1 SEHNR, CDR2 FQNEAQ (reference sequence). This CDR3 contains 15 residues.

V is TRBV29-1 and J is TRBJ1-2, with 8 bases matching TRBD1. From germline, CDR1 is SQVTM and CDR2 ANQGSEA. The junction had 5 bases not matched to a gene; V was cut back by 5 bases and J by 0 bases. This CDR3 has 14 amino acids. The CDR3 here is CSVPDRGANYGYTF. CDR3 DNA sequence: TGCAGCGTTCCTGACAGGGGAGCTAACTATGGCTACACCTTC.